Listed here are 9 T cell receptor beta chains from one sample, sequenced in a study of control samples from healthy donors and cancer patients. Data came from immunoSEQ multiplex PCR; TCRdb stores just in-frame clones and leaves some out. The sample lists 150,000 to 200,000 clones, 85% to 95% occurring once. Sequenced sample: blood. The receptors were gathered from a woman under 30 in good health.

CDR3 in amino acids: CASSDSNEQFF. CDR3 coding DNA: TGTGCCAGCAGTGACAGCAATGAGCAGTTCTTC. V is TRBV2 and J is TRBJ2-1; D gene unclear. The V end lost 3 bases, the J end lost 6 bases, and 3 bases lay between the germline ends. The CDR3 consists of 11 residues. The germline gives CDR1 SNHLY, CDR2 FYNNEI.

V is TRBV24-1 and J is TRBJ2-1; 12 bases are a match to TRBD2. There are 18 residues in the CDR3. The trim removed 1 base at V and 4 bases at J, leaving 7 bases unmatched. Looked up from germline, CDR1 is KGHDR and CDR2 is SFDVKD. DNA of the CDR3: TGTGCCACCAGTGATTTCCCTAGCGGGAGGGCCCCATACAATGAGCAGTTCTTC. Translation gives CATSDFPSGRAPYNEQFF.

The chain links TRBV5-4 to TRBJ2-3; no clear D gene. This CDR3 has 15 residues. Deletions cut 1 base from V and 1 base from J, with 10 bases between. CDR1 is SGHNT, CDR2 YYREEE, per germline (reference sequence). The chain's CDR3 is CASSLWPRGTDTQYF. The CDR3 DNA reads TGTGCCAGCAGCTTGTGGCCCCGGGGCACAGATACGCAGTATTTT.

V is TRBV7-2 and J is TRBJ2-2; no firm D call. The germline CDR1 and CDR2 sequences are SGHTA and FQGNSA. This CDR3 is built from 12 residues. V lost 4 bases and J 0 bases, leaving 0 bases between the germline ends. The chain's CDR3 is CASSSNTGELFF. The CDR3 DNA sequence: TGTGCCAGCAGCTCGAACACCGGGGAGCTGTTTTTT. The whole variable domain, remainder taken from reference TRBV7-2 and TRBJ2-2, is GAGVSQSPSNKVTEKGKDVELRCDPISGHTALYWYRQSLGQGLEFLIYFQGNSAPDKSGLPSDRFSAERTGGSVSTLTIQRTQQEDSAVYLCASSSNTGELFFGEGSRLTVL.

The genes are TRBV29-1 and TRBJ1-5; 7 nucleotides agree with TRBD1. The CDR3 is 13 residues long. Germline values: CDR1 SQVTM, CDR2 ANQGSEA. Trimming took 5 bases from V and 3 from J; bases not matched to a gene: 4. The CDR3 DNA reads as TGCAGCGTTTCGGGACAGTCCAATCAGCCCCAGCATTTT. Encoded protein: CSVSGQSNQPQHF.

This clone came up a few times. The chain has TRBV4-1 and TRBJ2-7; 8 nucleotides match TRBD1. Germline V gene lookup returns CDR1 MGHRA and CDR2 YSYEKL. Germline trimming cut 1 base from V and 5 bases from J; bases unmatched to any gene: 10. This CDR3 is built from 16 residues. The CDR3 sequence: CASSQAPRGRSHEQYF. The DNA for the CDR3 is TGCGCCAGCAGCCAAGCCCCCAGGGGGCGCAGCCACGAGCAGTACTTC.

A single count supports this clone. The chain carries TRBV18 and TRBJ1-6, with TRBD1 matching 10 bases. The CDR3 is made up of 14 amino acids. With 3 bases clipped from V and 10 bases from J, the junction kept 3 bases outside the gene matches. Germline V CDR1 and CDR2: KGHSH, LQKENI. The CDR3 is CASSPDRGRSPLHF. The CDR3 DNA follows: TGTGCCAGCTCACCGGACAGGGGGAGATCACCCCTCCACTTT.

The CDR3 DNA reads TGTGCCAGCAGCACCAGGGGGTCTGGGGCCAACGTCCTGACTTTC. This codes for CASSTRGSGANVLTF. The gene calls are TRBV3-1 (or the pseudogene TRBV3-2) and TRBJ2-6; the match to TRBD1 covers 7 bases. The CDR3 has 15 amino acids. After removal of 5 bases from V and 1 base from J, the junction contained 2 bases not matched to a gene. Germline V gives CDR1 LGHDT, CDR2 YNNKEL (reference sequence).

This clone is a singleton in its sample. The V gene is TRBV11-3, the J gene TRBJ1-3; D is undetermined. Between the trimmed V and J ends, which lost 2 bases and 2 bases, there was a span of 7 bases. This CDR3 is built from 14 residues. The V gene's germline CDR1 is SGHNT and CDR2 YENEEA. CDR3 residues: CASSLRAPGNTIYF. The CDR3 DNA is TGTGCCAGCAGCTTACGGGCACCTGGAAACACCATATATTTT.